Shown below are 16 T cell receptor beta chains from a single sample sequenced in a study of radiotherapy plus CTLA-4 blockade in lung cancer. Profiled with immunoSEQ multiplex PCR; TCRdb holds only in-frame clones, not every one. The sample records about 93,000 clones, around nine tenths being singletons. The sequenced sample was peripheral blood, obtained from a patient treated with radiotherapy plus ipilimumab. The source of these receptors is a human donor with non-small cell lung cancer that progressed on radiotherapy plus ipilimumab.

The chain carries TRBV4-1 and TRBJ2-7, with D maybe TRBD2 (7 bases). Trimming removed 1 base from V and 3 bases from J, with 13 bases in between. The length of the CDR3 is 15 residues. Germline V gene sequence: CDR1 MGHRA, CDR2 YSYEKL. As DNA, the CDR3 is TGCGCCAGCAGCCAAGTGGGAGGGGGTCGCTACGAGCAGTACTTC. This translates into CASSQVGGGRYEQYF.

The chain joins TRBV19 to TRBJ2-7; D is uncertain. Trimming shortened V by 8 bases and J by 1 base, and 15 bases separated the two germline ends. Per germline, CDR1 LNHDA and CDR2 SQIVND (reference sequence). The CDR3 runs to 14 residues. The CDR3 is CASSVYSGSYEQYF. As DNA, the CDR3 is TGTGCCAGTTCGGTTTACTCAGGATCCTACGAGCAGTACTTC.

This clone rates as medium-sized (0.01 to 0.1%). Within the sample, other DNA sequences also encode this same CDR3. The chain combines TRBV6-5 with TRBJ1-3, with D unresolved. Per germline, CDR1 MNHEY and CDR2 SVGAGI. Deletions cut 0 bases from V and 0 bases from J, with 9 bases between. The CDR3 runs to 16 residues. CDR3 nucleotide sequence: TGTGCCAGCAGTTACTCTTGGGGAGACTCTGGAAACACCATATATTTT. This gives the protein CASSYSWGDSGNTIYF.

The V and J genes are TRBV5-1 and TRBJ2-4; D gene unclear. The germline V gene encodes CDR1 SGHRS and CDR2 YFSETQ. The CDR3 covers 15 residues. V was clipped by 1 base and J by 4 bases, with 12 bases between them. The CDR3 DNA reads TGCGCCAGCAGCTTGTCCCCCTCTACAAAAAACATTCAGTACTTC. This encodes CASSLSPSTKNIQYF. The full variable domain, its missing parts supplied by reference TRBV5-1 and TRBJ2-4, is KAGVTQTPRYLIKTRGQQVTLSCSPISGHRSVSWYQQTPGQGLQFLFEYFSETQRNKGNFPGRFSGRQFSNSRSEMNVSTLELGDSALYLCASSLSPSTKNIQYFGAGTRLSVL.

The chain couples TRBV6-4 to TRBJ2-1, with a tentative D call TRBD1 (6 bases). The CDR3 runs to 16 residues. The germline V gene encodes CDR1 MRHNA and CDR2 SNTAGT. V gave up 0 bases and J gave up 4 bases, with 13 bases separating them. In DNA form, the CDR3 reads TGTGCCAGCAGTGACTCTGGGGGCGAGGGGTACAATGAGCAGTTCTTC. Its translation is CASSDSGGEGYNEQFF.

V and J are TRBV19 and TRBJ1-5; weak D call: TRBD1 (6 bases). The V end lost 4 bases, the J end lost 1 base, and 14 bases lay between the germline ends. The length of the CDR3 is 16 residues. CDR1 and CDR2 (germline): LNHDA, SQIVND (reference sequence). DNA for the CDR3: TGTGCCAGTAGTAAGGGGGAGACGACGAGCAATCAGCCCCAGCATTTT. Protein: CASSKGETTSNQPQHF.

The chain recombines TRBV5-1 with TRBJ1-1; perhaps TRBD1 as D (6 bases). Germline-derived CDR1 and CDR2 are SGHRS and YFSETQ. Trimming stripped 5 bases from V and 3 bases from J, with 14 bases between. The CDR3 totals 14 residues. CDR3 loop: CASRAWTADTEAFF. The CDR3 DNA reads TGCGCCAGCAGGGCATGGACAGCAGACACTGAAGCTTTCTTT.

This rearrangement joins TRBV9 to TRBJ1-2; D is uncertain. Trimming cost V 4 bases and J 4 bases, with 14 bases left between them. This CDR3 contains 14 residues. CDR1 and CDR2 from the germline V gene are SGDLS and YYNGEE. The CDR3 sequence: CASSPWGESYGYTF. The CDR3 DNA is TGTGCCAGCAGCCCATGGGGAGAGTCCTATGGCTACACCTTC.

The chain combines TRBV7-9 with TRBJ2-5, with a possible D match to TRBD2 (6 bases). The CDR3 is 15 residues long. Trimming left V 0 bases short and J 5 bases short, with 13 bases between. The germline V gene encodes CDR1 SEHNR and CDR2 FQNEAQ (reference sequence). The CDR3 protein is CASSLAVGSLETQYF. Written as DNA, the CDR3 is TGTGCCAGCAGCTTAGCGGTCGGGAGTTTGGAGACCCAGTACTTC.

DNA of the CDR3: TGTGCCAGCAGCCCCCGGACGGAGATAGGGCAGTATTTT. The encoded protein is CASSPRTEIGQYF. V usage is TRBV5-6 and J usage is TRBJ2-3; D is unclear. Trimming left V 4 bases short and J 11 bases short, with 17 bases between. Germline lookup yields CDR1 SGHDT and CDR2 YYEEEE. The CDR3 is made up of 13 amino acids.

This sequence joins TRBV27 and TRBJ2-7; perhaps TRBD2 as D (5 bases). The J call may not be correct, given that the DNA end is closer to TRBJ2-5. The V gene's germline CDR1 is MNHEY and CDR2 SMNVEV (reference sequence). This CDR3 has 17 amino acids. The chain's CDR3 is CASRVGVGVNSHETQYF. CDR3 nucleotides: TGTGCCAGCAGGGTTGGCGTGGGAGTAAATTCCCACGAGACCCAGTACTTC.

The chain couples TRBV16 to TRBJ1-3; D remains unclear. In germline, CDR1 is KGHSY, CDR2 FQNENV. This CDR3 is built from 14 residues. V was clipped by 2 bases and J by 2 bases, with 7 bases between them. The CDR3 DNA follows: TGTGCCAGCAGCCAAAGTACAGCTGGAAACACCATATATTTT. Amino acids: CASSQSTAGNTIYF.

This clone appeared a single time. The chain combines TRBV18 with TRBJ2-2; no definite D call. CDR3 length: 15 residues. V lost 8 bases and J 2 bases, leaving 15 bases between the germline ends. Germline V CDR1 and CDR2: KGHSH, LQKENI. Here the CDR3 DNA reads TGTGCCAGCACCCCCAGTGGCGTTAACACCGGGGAGCTGTTTTTT. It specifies CASTPSGVNTGELFF.

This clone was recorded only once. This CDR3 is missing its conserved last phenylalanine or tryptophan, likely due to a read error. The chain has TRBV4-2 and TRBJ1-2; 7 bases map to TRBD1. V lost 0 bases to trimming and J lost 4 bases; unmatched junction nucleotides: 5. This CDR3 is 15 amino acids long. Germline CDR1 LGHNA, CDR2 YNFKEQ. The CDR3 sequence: CASSQDLGQIYGYTL. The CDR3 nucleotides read TGTGCCAGCAGCCAAGATCTGGGACAGATCTATGGCTACACCCTC.

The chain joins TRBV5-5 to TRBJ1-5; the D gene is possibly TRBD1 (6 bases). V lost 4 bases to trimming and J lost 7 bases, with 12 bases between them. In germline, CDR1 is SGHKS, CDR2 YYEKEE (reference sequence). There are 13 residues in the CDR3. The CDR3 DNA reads TGTGCCAGCAGCCGGACAGTAGTGCAGCCCCAGCATTTT. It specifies CASSRTVVQPQHF.

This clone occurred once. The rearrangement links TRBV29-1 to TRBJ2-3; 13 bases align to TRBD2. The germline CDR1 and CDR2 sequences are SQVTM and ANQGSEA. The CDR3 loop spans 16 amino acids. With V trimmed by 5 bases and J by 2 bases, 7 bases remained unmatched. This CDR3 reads CSVPPGLAGPTDTQYF. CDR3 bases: TGCAGCGTTCCTCCGGGACTAGCGGGACCCACAGATACGCAGTATTTT.